This TCR beta chain was recovered during a study of regulatory T cells in long-lasting Graves disease. Time point of the sample: newly diagnosed GD, antithyroid drugs for less than 3 months. PBMCs were the source of the RNA used for TCR sequencing. Through Arm-PCR of CDR3 regions and iRepertoire HTBI primers, TCR beta libraries were built. TCRdb fed the multiplex PCR reads into MiXCR, producing one record per CDR3 protein. The sample holds about 470,000 distinct CDR3 sequences, approximately 15% seen once. The CDR3 extends over 14 amino acids. Per germline, CDR1 KGHSH and CDR2 LQKENI. V lost 2 bases and J lost 3, with 7 bases in between. The sample also formed part of further work on T cells in Graves' hyperthyroidism and ophthalmopathy.

The sample was peripheral blood mononuclear cells (PBMCs), taken at new diagnosis, from a patient treated with antithyroid drugs. The sequence derives from a woman in her twenties or thirties with Graves disease. J is TRBJ2-2 and V is TRBV18, with a possible D match to TRBD1 (6 bases). DNA of the CDR3: TGTGCCAGCTCACCATGGACAGACACCGGGGAGCTGTTTTTT. As protein: CASSPWTDTGELFF. Full variable domain (remainder filled in from reference TRBV18 and TRBJ2-2): NAGVMQNPRHLVRRRGQEARLRCSPMKGHSHVYWYRQLPEEGLKFMVYLQKENIIDESGMPKERFSAEFPKEGPSILRIQQVVRGDSAAYFCASSPWTDTGELFFGEGSRLTVL.